This is a list of T cell receptor beta chains from one sample in a study of cytomegalovirus exposure and HLA in healthy donors. Sequenced by immunoSEQ multiplex PCR; TCRdb stores in-frame clones only, minus some. The table records 120,000 or so clones, 74% of them present only once. Material for sequencing was PBMCs. The receptors stem from a woman between 50 and 59 years old in good health and CMV-seropositive. Both conserved end residues are part of each CDR3. The listing skips clone size in some rows; elsewhere it reads once, few, many or a size class.

v_call: TRBV7-3; j_call: TRBJ2-1; clone_size: once; cdr3_aa: CASSLDGRRDEQFF
v_call: TRBV5-6; j_call: TRBJ2-1; clone_size: .; cdr3_aa: CASSEPGGPYNEQFF
v_call: TRBV29-1; j_call: TRBJ2-1; clone_size: .; cdr3_aa: CSVAQGTVHNEQFF
v_call: TRBV28; j_call: TRBJ2-1; clone_size: .; cdr3_aa: CASSSPTLTGTTNEQFF
v_call: TRBV28; j_call: TRBJ2-1; clone_size: .; cdr3_aa: CASSKRELAGGPGFF
v_call: TRBV27; j_call: TRBJ1-2; clone_size: .; cdr3_aa: CASSFRGSYGYTF
v_call: TRBV18; j_call: TRBJ1-2; clone_size: .; cdr3_aa: CASSPTAPGGSYGYTF
v_call: TRBV25-1; j_call: TRBJ1-4; clone_size: .; cdr3_aa: CASSLANEKLFF
v_call: TRBV30; j_call: TRBJ2-6; clone_size: few; cdr3_aa: CAWRGAGLGQRGASPNSGANVLTF
v_call: TRBV19; j_call: TRBJ1-1; clone_size: .; cdr3_aa: CASTGGWALEGTEAFF
v_call: TRBV7-2; j_call: TRBJ2-3; clone_size: .; cdr3_aa: CASSPRLSTDTQYF
v_call: TRBV29-1; j_call: TRBJ2-3; clone_size: .; cdr3_aa: CSLTRTGDPDTQYF
v_call: TRBV9; j_call: TRBJ2-7; clone_size: once; cdr3_aa: CASSVGGGTAYEQYF
v_call: TRBV6-6; j_call: TRBJ1-1; clone_size: .; cdr3_aa: CASSYVTPNTEAFF
v_call: TRBV27; j_call: TRBJ2-1; clone_size: .; cdr3_aa: CATALSYNEQFF
v_call: TRBV19; j_call: TRBJ2-7; clone_size: .; cdr3_aa: CASSVTGYYEQYF
v_call: TRBV5-1; j_call: TRBJ2-7; clone_size: .; cdr3_aa: CASSSDNSYEQYF
v_call: TRBV7-9; j_call: TRBJ1-1; clone_size: .; cdr3_aa: CASSPGRSSGPNTEAFF
v_call: TRBV5-1; j_call: TRBJ2-5; clone_size: .; cdr3_aa: CASSLLTGLRETQYF
v_call: TRBV6-5; j_call: TRBJ2-7; clone_size: .; cdr3_aa: CASSPGQQSYEQYF
v_call: TRBV4-3; j_call: TRBJ1-4; clone_size: .; cdr3_aa: CASSQGPNEKLFF
v_call: TRBV2; j_call: TRBJ2-1; clone_size: .; cdr3_aa: CASHAIVNEQFF
v_call: TRBV18; j_call: TRBJ1-6; clone_size: .; cdr3_aa: CASSQAGYFGSPLHF
v_call: TRBV27; j_call: TRBJ2-2; clone_size: .; cdr3_aa: CASSLSQNTGELFF
v_call: TRBV7-3; j_call: TRBJ2-2; clone_size: .; cdr3_aa: CASSSPGQGATGELFF
v_call: TRBV9; j_call: TRBJ2-5; clone_size: .; cdr3_aa: CASSAQDNQETQYF
v_call: TRBV4-3; j_call: TRBJ1-1; clone_size: .; cdr3_aa: CASSQTGEGTEAFF
v_call: TRBV4-2; j_call: TRBJ1-2; clone_size: .; cdr3_aa: CASSPQGSNYGYTF
v_call: TRBV7-6; j_call: TRBJ2-1; clone_size: .; cdr3_aa: CASSLGGVILYNEQFF
v_call: TRBV6-1; j_call: TRBJ1-5; clone_size: .; cdr3_aa: CASSVDRVANQPQHF
v_call: TRBV6-1; j_call: TRBJ2-7; clone_size: .; cdr3_aa: CASSQRGQVSYEQYF
v_call: TRBV29-1; j_call: TRBJ2-7; clone_size: .; cdr3_aa: CSVEFVGRGYEQYF
v_call: TRBV23-1; j_call: TRBJ2-7; clone_size: .; cdr3_aa: CASSRGRPGEQYF
v_call: TRBV11-2; j_call: TRBJ1-2; clone_size: few; cdr3_aa: CASSSPTGGDGYTF
v_call: TRBV10-3; j_call: TRBJ2-5; clone_size: .; cdr3_aa: CAISSGTSGAETQYF
v_call: TRBV5-6; j_call: TRBJ2-7; clone_size: few; cdr3_aa: CASSFLPGKSSYEQYF
v_call: TRBV6-5; j_call: TRBJ2-7; clone_size: .; cdr3_aa: CASSSVAGGLYEQYF
v_call: TRBV28; j_call: TRBJ2-7; clone_size: .; cdr3_aa: CASSGSSYEQYF
v_call: TRBV6-6; j_call: TRBJ2-3; clone_size: once; cdr3_aa: CASSLGEAGTDTQYF
v_call: TRBV5-1; j_call: TRBJ2-5; clone_size: .; cdr3_aa: CASSQGGQETQYF
v_call: TRBV27; j_call: TRBJ2-7; clone_size: .; cdr3_aa: CASSHGTSGKYEQYF
v_call: TRBV2; j_call: TRBJ2-3; clone_size: .; cdr3_aa: CASSQIAGTSTDTQYF